The 3 T cell receptor beta chains below come from one sample, sequenced in a study of OX40 agonist ivuxolimab in advanced cancers. Produced via immunoSEQ multiplex PCR; TCRdb's table is partial and in-frame only. The sample holds around 66,000 clones, 80% to 90% seen once. Sequencing was performed on CD4+ or CD8+ T cells sorted from blood, taken in a trial of the OX40 agonist ivuxolimab. The receptors were sampled from an adult with an advanced solid tumor such as melanoma, head and neck, liver or kidney cancer.

The chain combines TRBV27 with TRBJ1-2; the D is unclear. This CDR3 is built from 14 residues. Trimming removed 2 bases at V and 3 bases at J, with 10 bases between. Germline values: CDR1 MNHEY, CDR2 SMNVEV (reference sequence). The CDR3 nucleotides read TGTGCCAGCAGTTTACGAGTTGGAGACTATGGCTACACCTTC. It translates to CASSLRVGDYGYTF.

V is TRBV6-5 and J is TRBJ2-5; 8 bases are shared with TRBD2. The CDR3 extends over 14 amino acids. Trimming at V came to 6 bases and at J to 5 bases, leaving 8 bases not matched to a gene. Per germline, CDR1 MNHEY and CDR2 SVGAGI. CDR3 sequence reads: CASRYGGAPETQYF. The CDR3 DNA follows: TGTGCCAGCAGATACGGGGGGGCCCCGGAGACCCAGTACTTC.

The chain couples TRBV5-1 to TRBJ2-7; D might be TRBD1 (5 bases). With 3 bases removed from V and 6 bases from J, the gap between germline ends came to 13 bases. From germline, CDR1 is SGHRS and CDR2 YFSETQ. The CDR3 covers 13 residues. In nucleotides, the CDR3 is TGCGCCAGCAGCTCCGAAGGGGAAGGCGAGCAGTACTTC. Translation: CASSSEGEGEQYF.